A selection of T cell receptor beta chains follows, all from one sample in a study of identical twins. MiXCR was run by TCRdb on the 5' RACE reads, yielding one entry per CDR3 protein. The sample carries approximately 890,000 distinct CDR3 sequences, 9% to 15% recorded once. These data were also filed under a second study, of yellow fever vaccine responses in identical twins.

Sequenced material: PBMCs. Source of these receptors: a woman in her late teens or twenties in good health. Each CDR3 is given with its conserved first and last residue.

J gene | V gene | CDR3 protein
TRBJ2-7 | TRBV25-1 | CASSETGSHEQYF
TRBJ1-3 | TRBV28 | CASRTGTAGNTIYF
TRBJ2-1 | TRBV20-1 | CSARGGAGVNNEQFF
TRBJ2-7 | TRBV7-9 | CASSSLGLAASSDEQYF
TRBJ2-3 | TRBV6-5 | CASSYGGTTDTQYF
TRBJ2-1 | TRBV3-1 | CASSHLSGNEQFF
TRBJ1-1 | TRBV7-8 | CASSLGAWGPRTEAFF
TRBJ2-1 | TRBV7-9 | CASSAGQGAVDEQFF
TRBJ2-3 | TRBV6-5 | CASSYGTGRDTQYF
TRBJ2-3 | TRBV12-3/TRBV12-4 | CASSEGLVVYF
TRBJ2-7 | TRBV5-1 | CASSRNPTENYEQYF
TRBJ1-1 | TRBV29-1 | CSVPTGLNTEAFF
TRBJ1-1 | TRBV5-1 | CASSFTTGPGTEAFF
TRBJ2-7 | TRBV28 | CATRDTEDYEQYF
TRBJ2-2 | TRBV12-3/TRBV12-4 | CASGYTGELFF
TRBJ2-7 | TRBV25-1 | CASSESLAGQEEQYF
TRBJ2-7 | TRBV6-1 | CASSALAGVAYEQYF
TRBJ1-1 | TRBV11-3 | CASSLVSRGDTEAFF
TRBJ2-3 | TRBV28 | CASSLVVAGSKDTQYF
TRBJ2-3 | TRBV5-1 | CASSLGSATLTDTQYF
TRBJ1-1 | TRBV20-1 | CSARVRYRGRSMNTEAFF
TRBJ1-1 | TRBV3-1 | CASSQEGGGFTEAFF
TRBJ2-1 | TRBV6-2/TRBV6-3 | CASSGWTSGDYNEQFF
TRBJ2-6 | TRBV12-3/TRBV12-4 | CASSDPGSGANVLTF
TRBJ2-1 | TRBV2 | CASSERGRGRNEQFF
TRBJ2-3 | TRBV5-1 | CASSPRGSGTGPFDTQYF
TRBJ2-7 | TRBV20-1 | CSAVSAHEQYF
TRBJ1-3 | TRBV28 | CASSLVRSSGNTIYF
TRBJ2-1 | TRBV12-3/TRBV12-4 | CASSFGGRPLGEQFF
TRBJ1-2 | TRBV12-3/TRBV12-4 | CASSLEGKYGYTF
TRBJ2-2 | TRBV12-3/TRBV12-4 | CASSSDGSGVGELFF
TRBJ1-6 | TRBV2 | CASSEGQGDSPLHF
TRBJ2-1 | TRBV6-1 | CASTPRPSGTLGDEQFF
TRBJ1-4 | TRBV5-1 | CASSPGTGGFLGEANEKLFF
TRBJ1-3 | TRBV5-1 | CASSLDGSSGNTIYF
TRBJ2-2 | TRBV9 | CASSVSSLNTGELFF
TRBJ1-1 | TRBV6-1 | CASRARGEGEAFF
TRBJ1-5 | TRBV20-1 | CSARRDSPNQPQHF
TRBJ2-3 | TRBV29-1 | CSVPGGWTDTQYF
TRBJ2-3 | TRBV13 | CASSSPSGRDVNTQYF
TRBJ1-4 | TRBV5-1 | CASSLVGRVGEKLFF